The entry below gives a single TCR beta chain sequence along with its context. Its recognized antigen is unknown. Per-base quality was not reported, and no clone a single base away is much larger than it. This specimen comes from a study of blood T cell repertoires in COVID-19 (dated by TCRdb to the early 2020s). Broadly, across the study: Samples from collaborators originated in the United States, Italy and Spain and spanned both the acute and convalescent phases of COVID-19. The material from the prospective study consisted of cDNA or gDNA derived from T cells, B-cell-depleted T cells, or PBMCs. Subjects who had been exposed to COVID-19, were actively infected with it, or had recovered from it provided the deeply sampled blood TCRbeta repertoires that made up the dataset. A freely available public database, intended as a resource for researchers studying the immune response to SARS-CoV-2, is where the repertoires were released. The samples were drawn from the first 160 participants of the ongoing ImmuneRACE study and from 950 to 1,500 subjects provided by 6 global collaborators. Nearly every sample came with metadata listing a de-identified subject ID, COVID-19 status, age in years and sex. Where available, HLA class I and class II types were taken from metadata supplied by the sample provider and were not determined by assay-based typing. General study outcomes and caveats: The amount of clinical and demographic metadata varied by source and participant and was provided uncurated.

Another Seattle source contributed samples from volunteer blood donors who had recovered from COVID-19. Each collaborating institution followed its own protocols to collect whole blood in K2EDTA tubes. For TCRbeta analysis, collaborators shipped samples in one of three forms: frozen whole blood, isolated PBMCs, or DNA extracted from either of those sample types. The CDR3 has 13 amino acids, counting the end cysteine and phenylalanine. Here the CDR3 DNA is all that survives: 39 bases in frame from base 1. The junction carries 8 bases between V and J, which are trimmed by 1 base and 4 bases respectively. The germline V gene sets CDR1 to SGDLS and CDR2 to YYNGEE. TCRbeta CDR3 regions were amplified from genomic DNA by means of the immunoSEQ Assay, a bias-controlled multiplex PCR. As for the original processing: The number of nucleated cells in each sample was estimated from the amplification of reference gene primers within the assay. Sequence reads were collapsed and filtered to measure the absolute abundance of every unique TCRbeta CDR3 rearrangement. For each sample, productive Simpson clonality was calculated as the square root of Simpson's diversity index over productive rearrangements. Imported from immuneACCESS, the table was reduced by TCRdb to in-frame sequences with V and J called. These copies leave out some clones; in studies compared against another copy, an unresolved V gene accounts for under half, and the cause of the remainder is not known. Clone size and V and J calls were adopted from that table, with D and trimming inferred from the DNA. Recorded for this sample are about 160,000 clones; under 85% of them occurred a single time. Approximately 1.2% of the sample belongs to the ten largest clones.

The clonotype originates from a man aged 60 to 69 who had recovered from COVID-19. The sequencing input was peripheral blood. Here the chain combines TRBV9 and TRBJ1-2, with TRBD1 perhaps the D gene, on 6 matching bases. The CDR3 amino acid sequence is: CASSVLDSYGYTF. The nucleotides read TGTGCCAGCAGCGTACTGGACAGCTATGGCTACACCTTC.